This T cell receptor beta chain came from a study of regulatory T cells in long-lasting Graves disease. Study at large: Positive TSH receptor antibodies alongside over 5 years of antithyroid drugs were what marked Graves' disease as persistent. Study-wide results and caveats: Newly diagnosed Graves' patients exceeded persistent ones in TCR diversity. Persistent patients shared fewer than 3,500 public clonotypes among themselves. Newly diagnosed patients shared fewer, at about a thousand.

A remark on this clonotype: What it recognizes is unknown. At one of its ends the junction is not consistent with the germline gene, which may arise from a read error.

The CDR3 runs 15 residues. The germline CDR1 and CDR2 sequences are MNHEY and SVGEGT. Arm-PCR of CDR3 regions and iRepertoire HTBI primers were used to build TCR beta libraries. In the authors' methods: Samples jointly harbored about 65 TRBV and fewer than 15 TRBJ segments. One entry per CDR3 protein results from TCRdb running MiXCR on the multiplex PCR reads. The V and J calls and clone size are TCRdb's, not the authors'. The sample holds about 470,000 distinct CDR3 sequences, roughly 21% seen once. The time point denotes: persistent/refractory GD, antithyroid drugs over 5 years with positive TRAb. PBMC-extracted RNA yielded the TCR library.

This receptor was identified in a female donor with Graves disease. The starting material was peripheral blood mononuclear cells (PBMCs), obtained when the disease was refractory, from a patient treated with antithyroid drugs. The chain recombines TRBV6-2 or TRBV6-3 with TRBJ2-7; no clear D. The CDR3 DNA sequence: TGTGCCAGCAGTCACTCCCACATAGCAACCTACGAGCAGTACTTC. This encodes CASSHSHIATYEQYF.